This T cell receptor (beta chain) originates from a study of T cells after yellow fever vaccination. Study-level findings and limits: The secondary response was weaker, and its peak arrived faster, on day 5 versus 15. One caveat is that FACS-sorted repertoires could contain abundant clonotypes contaminating from the bulk population.

The TCR cDNA carried a universal primer site and UMIs from 5'RACE template switching. In TCRdb, the 5' RACE reads were re-called with MiXCR into one record per CDR3 protein. Of under 550,000 distinct CDR3 sequences listed, just over 20% are singletons. This clonotype was counted a few times. Its matching antigen is unknown. V was pared by 1 base and J by 2 bases, with 12 bases between. The CDR3 sequence is 14 residues long. The germline gives CDR1 DFQATT, CDR2 SNEGSKA (reference sequence). The receptor was isolated from a man younger than 35 who received the YFV17D yellow fever vaccine. The sample in question was PBMCs, obtained around 3 weeks after the first yellow fever vaccination. The V gene is TRBV20-1, the J gene TRBJ2-7; perhaps TRBD1 as D (5 bases). Written as DNA, the CDR3 is TGCAGTGCTAGAGCCCCAGGGCAGACCTACGAGCAGTACTTC. Its translation: CSARAPGQTYEQYF.